The clone carrying this T cell receptor beta chain has at least ten counts. This record belongs to a study of T-cell reconstitution after alpha-beta-depleted transplantation in children. Trimming took 3 bases from V and 10 from J, leaving 13 bases between them. The CDR3 has 14 amino acids. Molecular barcoding with unique molecular identifiers was used for the TCRbeta library. In TCRdb, the PCR reads were re-called with MiXCR into one record per CDR3 protein. This table has roughly 200,000 distinct CDR3 sequences, 13% to 15% appearing once. This sample comprised PBMCs from the stem cell graft donor, obtained from the stem cell graft. The TCR originated in a human donor who donated a stem cell graft to a child with acute lymphoblastic leukemia. The V call is TRBV12-3 or TRBV12-4, the J call TRBJ1-6; D gene ambiguous. The CDR3 here is CASSFLLGESPLHF. CDR3 coding DNA: TGTGCCAGCAGTTTTCTTCTGGGAGAATCACCCCTCCACTTT.